Below, 20 T cell receptor beta chains from the same sample are listed, as sequenced in a study of blood T cell repertoires in COVID-19. Measured with immunoSEQ multiplex PCR; TCRdb has only the in-frame clones, and not every one. Of about 380,000 clones listed, around 87% are singletons. The sequencing sample was made of PBMCs or T cells enriched from blood (not recorded which). The receptor source for this set is a man aged 30 to 45 who had recovered from COVID-19.

The chain employs TRBV29-1 and TRBJ2-3; 7 nucleotides align to TRBD1. Trimming took 3 bases from V and 2 from J; bases not matched to a gene: 5. The germline V gene encodes CDR1 SQVTM and CDR2 ANQGSEA. The CDR3 sequence is 14 residues long. CDR3 sequence: CSVDPDRNTDTQYF. CDR3 coding DNA: TGCAGCGTTGATCCGGACAGGAACACAGATACGCAGTATTTT.

The chain is built from TRBV25-1 and TRBJ2-2, with D possibly being TRBD2 (7 bases). CDR1 and CDR2 (germline): MGHDK, SYGVNS. V was trimmed by 5 bases and J by 7 bases, leaving 17 bases between them. The CDR3 is made up of 15 amino acids. In DNA, the CDR3 is TGTGCCAGCAGTATAGTGGGGGGGCCTAACGGGGAGCTGTTTTTT. This encodes CASSIVGGPNGELFF. Based on the CDR3 plus reference TRBV25-1 and TRBJ2-2, the full variable domain is EADIYQTPRYLVIGTGKKITLECSQTMGHDKMYWYQQDPGMELHLIHYSYGVNSTEKGDLSSESTVSRIRTEHFPLTLESARPSHTSQYLCASSIVGGPNGELFFGEGSRLTVL.

The V call is TRBV10-2, the J call TRBJ1-2; D gene uncertain. CDR1 is WSHSY and CDR2 is SAAADI in the germline V gene. The CDR3 runs 15 residues. The V and J ends lost 0 bases and 4 bases respectively, with 12 bases between them. The CDR3 here is CASSESGSPFYGYTF. Written as DNA, the CDR3 is TGCGCCAGCAGTGAGTCGGGGAGTCCGTTCTATGGCTACACCTTC.

V and J are TRBV5-1 and TRBJ2-3; 9 bases agree with TRBD2. CDR3 size: 15 residues. J was trimmed by 4 bases and V by 0 bases; bases with no gene match: 3. Looked up from germline, CDR1 is SGHRS and CDR2 is YFSETQ. The CDR3 reads CASSLGAGGADTQYF. The CDR3 DNA follows: TGCGCCAGCAGCTTGGGCGCGGGGGGGGCAGATACGCAGTATTTT. Filled out from reference TRBV5-1 and TRBJ2-3, the complete variable domain reads KAGVTQTPRYLIKTRGQQVTLSCSPISGHRSVSWYQQTPGQGLQFLFEYFSETQRNKGNFPGRFSGRQFSNSRSEMNVSTLELGDSALYLCASSLGAGGADTQYFGPGTRLTVL.

This chain joins TRBV27 and TRBJ2-1; D may be TRBD1 (6 bases). Germline V gene lookup returns CDR1 MNHEY and CDR2 SMNVEV (reference sequence). Trimming pared 8 bases from V and 2 bases from J, leaving 13 bases between. The CDR3 runs to 14 residues. The CDR3 spells CASGQRAPYNEQFF. DNA of the CDR3: TGTGCCAGCGGACAGCGAGCCCCCTACAATGAGCAGTTCTTC.

The V and J genes are TRBV19 and TRBJ1-5; a weak D match, TRBD1 (5 bases). The CDR3 contains 15 residues. V dropped 6 bases and J dropped 7 bases, with 19 bases sitting between them. Looked up from germline, CDR1 is LNHDA and CDR2 is SQIVND (reference sequence). DNA for the CDR3: TGTGCCAGTAGCACGGTGTCAGGGTCTGGACAGCCCCAGCATTTT. It codes for CASSTVSGSGQPQHF.

The chain carries TRBV29-1 and TRBJ2-7; tentatively, D is TRBD1 (5 bases). This CDR3 comprises 12 residues. The germline V gene has CDR1 SQVTM and CDR2 ANQGSEA. Trimming stripped 7 bases from V and 4 bases from J, with 14 bases between. CDR3 region: CSALKGKYEQYF. The CDR3 nucleotides are TGCAGCGCCCTAAAGGGGAAATACGAGCAGTACTTC.

The V gene is TRBV5-8, the J gene TRBJ1-4, with TRBD1 matching 7 bases. Losses at the gene ends were 3 bases for V and 0 bases for J; bases not matched to a gene: 8. CDR3 length: 17 amino acids. In germline, CDR1 is SGHTS, CDR2 YDEGEE. The CDR3: CASSSTGTVTTNEKLFF. The DNA for the CDR3 is TGTGCCAGCAGCTCCACCGGGACAGTGACAACTAATGAAAAACTGTTTTTT.

This clone was picked up a small number of times. V gene TRBV18 combines with J gene TRBJ2-1; 8 nucleotides agree with TRBD2. The trim removed 3 bases at V and 0 bases at J, leaving 1 base unmatched. This CDR3 comprises 15 residues. The V gene's germline CDR1 is KGHSH and CDR2 LQKENI. CDR3 nucleotides: TGTGCCAGCTCACCCGGGAGGGGCTCCTACAATGAGCAGTTCTTC. As protein: CASSPGRGSYNEQFF.

The chain couples TRBV3-1 (or the pseudogene TRBV3-2) to TRBJ1-1; D uncertain. The CDR3 totals 20 residues. Germline assignment: CDR1 LGHDT and CDR2 YNNKEL (reference sequence). V was clipped by 4 bases and J by 3 bases, with 30 bases between them. CDR3 sequence: CASSPRGLTRVSVRYTEAFF. For the CDR3, the DNA is TGTGCCAGCAGCCCACGTGGTCTAACACGGGTGAGTGTTCGGTACACTGAAGCTTTCTTT.

The chain joins TRBV7-2 to TRBJ2-6; a possible D gene is TRBD1 (5 bases). The CDR3 covers 18 residues. Per germline, CDR1 SGHTA and CDR2 FQGNSA. V was cut by 0 bases and J by 2 bases, with 14 bases left in between. CDR3 nucleotide sequence: TGTGCCAGCAGCTTAGCTCCACCAAGGGGAACTGGGGCCAACGTCCTGACTTTC. Protein product: CASSLAPPRGTGANVLTF.

CDR3 sequence reads: CASSLRNALVDRGSNGYTF. CDR3 sequence (DNA): TGTGCCAGCAGCTTGCGTAATGCGTTGGTAGATCGGGGTTCAAATGGCTACACCTTC. V is TRBV5-6 and J is TRBJ1-2; D is unresolved. The V gene's germline CDR1 is SGHDT and CDR2 YYEEEE. This CDR3 is 19 amino acids long. V shed 1 base and J shed 6 bases, with 28 bases lying between them.

The gene calls are TRBV19 and TRBJ1-2; D is uncertain. There are 14 residues in the CDR3. V was shortened by 3 bases and J by 7 bases, with 15 bases between the two germline ends. Germline V lookup: CDR1 LNHDA, CDR2 SQIVND (reference sequence). CDR3 in DNA: TGTGCCAGTAGTATTGTGGCCCCCGGGAGTGGCTACACCTTC. Translation: CASSIVAPGSGYTF.

The chain uses TRBV18 and TRBJ1-1; D is unclear. V lost 5 bases, J lost 3 bases, and 4 bases lay in between. The CDR3 contains 11 residues. Germline-derived CDR1 and CDR2 are KGHSH and LQKENI. CDR3 residues: CASSSDTEAFF. The CDR3 nucleotides are TGTGCCAGCTCATCGGACACTGAAGCTTTCTTT.

The genes are TRBV6-5 and TRBJ2-2; D is perhaps TRBD1 (6 bases). The CDR3 is 15 residues long. Between the trimmed V and J ends, which lost 6 bases and 0 bases, there was a span of 11 bases. Germline assignment: CDR1 MNHEY and CDR2 SVGAGI. CDR3: CASRPGHSNTGELFF. CDR3 DNA sequence: TGTGCCAGCAGACCGGGACACTCGAACACCGGGGAGCTGTTTTTT.

The V call is TRBV5-1, the J call TRBJ1-6, with 10 nucleotides matching TRBD1. The CDR3 totals 17 residues. Germline V CDR1 and CDR2: SGHRS, YFSETQ. J gave up 7 bases and V 3 bases, and 10 bases lay outside the gene matches. For the CDR3, the DNA is TGCGCCAGCAGCTGGGGGACAGGGGATCTTTGGAATTCACCCCTCCACTTT. This gives the protein CASSWGTGDLWNSPLHF.

The gene calls are TRBV4-1 and TRBJ1-1; D is ambiguous. CDR3 length: 14 residues. Germline V gene data show CDR1 as MGHRA and CDR2 as YSYEKL. V dropped 5 bases and J dropped 5 bases, with 15 bases sitting between them. In DNA form, the CDR3 reads TGCGCCAGCAGCGTTATGGGAGGTGTTACTGAAGCTTTCTTT. Translated: CASSVMGGVTEAFF.

The chain has TRBV7-9 and TRBJ1-1; D perhaps matches TRBD1 (6 bases). The CDR3 is 13 amino acids. CDR1 is SEHNR, CDR2 FQNEAQ, per germline (reference sequence). V was shortened by 5 bases and J by 11 bases, with 18 bases between the two germline ends. The chain's CDR3 is CASSPAGTLWAFF. CDR3 sequence (DNA): TGTGCCAGCAGCCCAGCCGGGACACTCTGGGCTTTCTTT.

This chain uses TRBV11-2 with TRBJ1-4; D is perhaps TRBD1 (5 bases). The V gene's germline CDR1 is SGHAT and CDR2 FQNNGV. Trimming stripped 2 bases from V and 8 bases from J, with 12 bases between. The CDR3 has 14 residues. CDR3 sequence reads: CASSLMEGKEKLFF. The CDR3 DNA follows: TGTGCCAGCAGCTTAATGGAGGGGAAGGAAAAACTGTTTTTT.

The chain uses TRBV30 and TRBJ1-2, with D maybe TRBD1 (6 bases). The CDR3 is 12 residues long. Per germline, CDR1 GTSNPN and CDR2 SVGIG (reference sequence). Trimming left V 1 base short and J 5 bases short, with 8 bases between. For the CDR3, the DNA is TGTGCCTGGAGTGACAGGGCTTATGGCTACACCTTC. Its protein is CAWSDRAYGYTF.